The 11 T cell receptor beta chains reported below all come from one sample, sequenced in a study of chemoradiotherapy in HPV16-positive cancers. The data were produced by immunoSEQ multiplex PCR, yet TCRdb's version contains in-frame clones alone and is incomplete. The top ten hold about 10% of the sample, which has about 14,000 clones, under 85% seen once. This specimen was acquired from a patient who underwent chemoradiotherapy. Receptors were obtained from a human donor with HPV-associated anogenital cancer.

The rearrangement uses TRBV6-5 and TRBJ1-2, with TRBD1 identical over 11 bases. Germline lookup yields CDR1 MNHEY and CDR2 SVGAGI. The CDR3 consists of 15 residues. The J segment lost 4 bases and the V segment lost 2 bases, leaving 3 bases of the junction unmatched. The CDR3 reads CASSYRGQGVYGYTF. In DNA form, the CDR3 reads TGTGCCAGCAGTTACCGGGGACAGGGGGTCTATGGCTACACCTTC.

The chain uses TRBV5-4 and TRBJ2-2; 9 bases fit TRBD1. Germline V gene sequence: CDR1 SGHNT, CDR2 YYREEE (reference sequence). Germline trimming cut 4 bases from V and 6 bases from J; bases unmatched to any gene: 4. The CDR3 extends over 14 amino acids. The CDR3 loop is CASSRDRVAGELFF. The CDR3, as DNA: TGTGCCAGCAGCAGGGACAGGGTGGCCGGGGAGCTGTTTTTT. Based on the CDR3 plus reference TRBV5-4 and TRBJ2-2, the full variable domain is ETGVTQSPTHLIKTRGQQVTLRCSSQSGHNTVSWYQQALGQGPQFIFQYYREEENGRGNFPPRFSGLQFPNYSSELNVNALELDDSALYLCASSRDRVAGELFFGEGSRLTVL.

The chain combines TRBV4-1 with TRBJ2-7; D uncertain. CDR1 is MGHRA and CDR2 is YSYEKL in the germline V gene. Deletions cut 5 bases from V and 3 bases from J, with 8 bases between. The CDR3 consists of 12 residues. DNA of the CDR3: TGCGCCAGCAGCGGGATGGGCTACGAGCAGTACTTC. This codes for CASSGMGYEQYF.

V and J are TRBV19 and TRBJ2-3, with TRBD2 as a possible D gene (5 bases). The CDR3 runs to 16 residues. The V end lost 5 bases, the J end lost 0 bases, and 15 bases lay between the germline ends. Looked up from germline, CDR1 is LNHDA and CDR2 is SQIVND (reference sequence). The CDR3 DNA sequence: TGTGCCAGTAGTGGGCGGGTCGCTTCTAGCACAGATACGCAGTATTTT. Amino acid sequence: CASSGRVASSTDTQYF. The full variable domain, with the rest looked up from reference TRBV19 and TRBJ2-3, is DGGITQSPKYLFRKEGQNVTLSCEQNLNHDAMYWYRQDPGQGLRLIYYSQIVNDFQKGDIAEGYSVSREKKESFPLTVTSAQKNPTAFYLCASSGRVASSTDTQYFGPGTRLTVL.

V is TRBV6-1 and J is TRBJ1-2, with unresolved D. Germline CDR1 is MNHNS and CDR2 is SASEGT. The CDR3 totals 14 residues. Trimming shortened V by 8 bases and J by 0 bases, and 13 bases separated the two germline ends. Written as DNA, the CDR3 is TGTGCCAGCCGGTCCTCGACTGCTAACTATGGCTACACCTTC. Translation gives CASRSSTANYGYTF.

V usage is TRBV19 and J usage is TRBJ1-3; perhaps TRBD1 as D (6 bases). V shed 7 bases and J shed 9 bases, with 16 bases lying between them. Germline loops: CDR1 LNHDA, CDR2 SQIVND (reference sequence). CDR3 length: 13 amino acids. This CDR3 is CASTPIQGRTIYF. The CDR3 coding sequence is TGTGCCAGTACCCCGATACAGGGACGCACCATATATTTT. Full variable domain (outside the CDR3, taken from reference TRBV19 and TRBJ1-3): DGGITQSPKYLFRKEGQNVTLSCEQNLNHDAMYWYRQDPGQGLRLIYYSQIVNDFQKGDIAEGYSVSREKKESFPLTVTSAQKNPTAFYLCASTPIQGRTIYFGEGSWLTVV.

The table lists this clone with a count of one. In DNA, the CDR3 is TGTGCCAGCAGTGACCACTACGGCAGGGGGCATACTGAAGCTTTCTTT. Its translation is CASSDHYGRGHTEAFF. The rearrangement joins TRBV25-1 to TRBJ1-1, with 8 nucleotides matching TRBD1. Germline CDR1 and CDR2: MGHDK and SYGVNS. This CDR3 has 16 residues. V trimming: 3 bases; J trimming: 5 bases; junction bases outside the gene matches: 11.

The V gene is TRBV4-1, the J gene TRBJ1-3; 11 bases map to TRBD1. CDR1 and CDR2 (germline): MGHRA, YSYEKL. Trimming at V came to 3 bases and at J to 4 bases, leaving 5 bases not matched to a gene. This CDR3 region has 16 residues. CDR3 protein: CASSQWTGGAGNTIYF. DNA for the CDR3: TGCGCCAGCAGCCAGTGGACAGGGGGCGCAGGAAACACCATATATTTT.

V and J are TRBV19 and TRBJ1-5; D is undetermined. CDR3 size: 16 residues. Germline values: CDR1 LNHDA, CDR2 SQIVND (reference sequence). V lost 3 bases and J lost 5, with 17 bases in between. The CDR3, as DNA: TGTGCCAGTAGTATTGATAAACCGGAGGAGGATCAGCCCCAGCATTTT. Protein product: CASSIDKPEEDQPQHF.

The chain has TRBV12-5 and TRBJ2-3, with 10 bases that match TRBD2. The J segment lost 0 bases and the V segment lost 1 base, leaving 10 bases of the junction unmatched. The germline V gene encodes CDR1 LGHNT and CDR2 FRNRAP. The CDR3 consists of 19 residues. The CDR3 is CASGLETSGYFSSTDTQYF. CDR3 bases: TGTGCTAGTGGTTTGGAGACTAGCGGGTACTTCTCTAGCACAGATACGCAGTATTTT.

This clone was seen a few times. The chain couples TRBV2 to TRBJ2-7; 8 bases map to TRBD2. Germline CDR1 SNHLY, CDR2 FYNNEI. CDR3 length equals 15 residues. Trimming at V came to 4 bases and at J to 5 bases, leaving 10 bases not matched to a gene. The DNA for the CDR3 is TGTGCCAGCAGTGCTCGAGCGGGAGAGTCCCACGAGCAGTACTTC. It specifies CASSARAGESHEQYF.